The source of this TCR beta chain is a study of blood T cell repertoires in COVID-19. At the level of the study: Specimens from acute and convalescent COVID-19 originated in the United States, Italy and Spain. PBMCs, B-cell-depleted T cells, or T cells provided the cDNA or gDNA that made up the material.

Germline V gives CDR1 SGDLS, CDR2 YYNGEE. V dropped 4 bases and J dropped 8; count of bases not matched to a gene: 13. The CDR3 totals 15 residues. The authors' processing: Estimation of nucleated cell counts was performed using reference gene primer amplification. Generated by immunoSEQ multiplex PCR, the TCRdb table keeps only in-frame clones and is missing some. The V and J calls and clone size are taken from that table; D and trimming were inferred from the DNA. The data hold about 320,000 clones, with about 86% observed a single time. The rearrangement joins TRBV9 to TRBJ1-2; 8 nucleotides line up with TRBD1. Sample: peripheral blood. The receptor was derived from a woman in her 50s with acute or convalescent COVID-19. CDR3 in amino acids: CASSSPGQGIRGYTF. The CDR3 DNA reads TGTGCCAGCAGCTCCCCCGGACAGGGAATCCGAGGCTACACCTTC.